This T cell receptor (beta chain) is drawn from a study of response to subunit inactivated influenza vaccine listed by TCRdb under 2018. In the study overall: To follow how T cells responded to a trivalent subunit inactivated influenza vaccine, the researchers relied on deep quantitative profiling of the T cell receptor repertoire.

For this clonotype: Its specific antigen is unknown. The sample holds no much larger clone one base away, and base qualities are not on file.

The CDR3 runs 17 residues from the cysteine to the phenylalanine. The CDR3 DNA has 51 bases and is translated from base 1. Trimming takes 2 bases from V and 6 bases from J, and the germline ends sit 19 bases apart. The germline V gene specifies LGHNA as CDR1 and YSLEER as CDR2. Libraries were prepared through RT-PCR. Sequenced on an Illumina HiSeq 2500. TCRdb's own reprocessing of the public reads used fastp at Q25 and MiXCR and kept productive beta chains. Each entry is one CDR3 protein sequence, shown with its most common DNA and genes. For this sample there are about 620,000 distinct CDR3 sequences; about 11% appear just once. The ten largest clones add up to 9.5% to 12% of the sample. Overall results and qualifications from the work: The authors proposed that each seasonal influenza vaccination may bring in only a limited number of new T cells.

The same sample was also used in a study of T cells expressing NK-cell markers. Per that second paper: 5'RACE template switching, by which a universal primer site and unique molecular identifiers were added, was used to make TCR beta cDNA libraries. Three sorted T-cell subsets (CD3+CD56+NKG2C+, CD3+CD56+NKG2C- and CD3+CD56-NKG2C+) from seven to nine donors had their TCR beta-chain repertoires profiled. Among the eight sequenced donors, seven were HCMV-seropositive and one was HCMV-seronegative. To restrict sorting to alphabetaTCR-expressing T cells, an anti-gammadeltaTCR antibody was added in several experiments. In roughly six donors, the dominant CD3+CD56+NKG2C+ clonotypes ranked among the top 10 CD8+ clonotypes, making up 1.0-7.0% of CD8+ T cells. Those dominant clonotypes were again the most abundant among CD3+CD56-NKG2C+ cells in a handful of donors, at about 28.3-65%. It remained unclear whether the expanded NKG2C-expressing T cell clones were specific for HCMV antigens. Randomly selected healthy volunteers, three men and five women, were used as the eight sequenced donors. HCMV serostatus was determined by detecting HCMV-specific IgG in serum with a commercial ELISA kit. Ficoll density gradient centrifugation was used to isolate peripheral blood mononuclear cells from blood. For over 5 donors, bulk peripheral blood T-cell repertoires were additionally sequenced from unsorted PBMC. cDNA synthesis was primed from the TCR beta constant segment, followed by two successive PCR amplification steps. Illumina HiSeq 2000/2500, MiSeq or NextSeq was used to sequence libraries as 2 x 150 bp reads. MIGEC handled demultiplexing of the reads and grouping by UMI, while MiTCR was used to assemble and quantify clonotypes. To exclude erroneous sequences, only TCR cDNA sequences supported by at least two reads were retained. The tcR package was used for downstream repertoire analysis, and clonotypes were matched across fractions by CDR3 nucleotide sequence plus V segment. VDJmatch was used to annotate antigen specificity against VDJdb, with one amino acid substitution in CDR3 permitted.

The TCR originated in a man in his fifties or sixties who received an inactivated influenza vaccine. Donor details come from another sample of the same person, matched by shared clones. This sample comprised PBMCs from blood, obtained on the day of vaccination. Rearrangement joined TRBV4-3 to TRBJ2-2, with the D gene not clear enough to name. The nucleotide sequence reads TGCGCCAGCAGCCAAAGCGCCCAGGCTAATTTTCCCGGGGAGCTGTTTTTT. It encodes CASSQSAQANFPGELFF.